This T cell receptor beta chain was recovered during a study of response to subunit inactivated influenza vaccine. V was cut by 1 base and J by 0 bases, with 13 bases left in between. Germline CDR1 MGHRA, CDR2 YSYEKL. The CDR3 is 18 residues long. TCRdb fed the RT-PCR reads into MiXCR, producing one record per CDR3 protein. The sample shows approximately 520,000 distinct CDR3 sequences, less than 30% of them seen only once. In this sample, this clonotype turned up many times. Here the sequenced sample was CD4+ T cells sorted from PBMCs, taken 5 days after vaccination. The chain has TRBV4-1 and TRBJ1-6; tentatively, D is TRBD1 (5 bases). The clonotype originates from a man aged 50 to 59 who received an inactivated influenza vaccine. CDR3 loop: CASSQGGLLSSYNSPLHF. The CDR3 DNA reads TGCGCCAGCAGCCAAGGGGGACTCCTAAGCTCCTATAATTCACCCCTCCACTTT.